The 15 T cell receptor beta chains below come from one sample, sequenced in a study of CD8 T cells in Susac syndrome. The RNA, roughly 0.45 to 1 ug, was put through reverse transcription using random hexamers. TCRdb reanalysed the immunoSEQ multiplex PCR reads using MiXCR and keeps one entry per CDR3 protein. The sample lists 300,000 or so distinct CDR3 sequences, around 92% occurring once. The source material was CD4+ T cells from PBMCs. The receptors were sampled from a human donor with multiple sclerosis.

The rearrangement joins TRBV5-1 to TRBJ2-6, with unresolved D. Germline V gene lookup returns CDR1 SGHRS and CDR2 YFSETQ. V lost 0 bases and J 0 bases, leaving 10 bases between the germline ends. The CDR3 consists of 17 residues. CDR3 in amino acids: CASSLARLTSGANVLTF. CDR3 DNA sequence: TGCGCCAGCAGCTTGGCCCGTCTTACCTCTGGGGCCAACGTCCTGACTTTC.

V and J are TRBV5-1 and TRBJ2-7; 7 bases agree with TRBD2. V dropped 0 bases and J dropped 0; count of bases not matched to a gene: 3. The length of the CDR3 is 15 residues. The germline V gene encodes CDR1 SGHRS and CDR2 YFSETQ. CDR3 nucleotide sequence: TGCGCCAGCAGCTTGGCCGGGGGGTACTCCTACGAGCAGTACTTC. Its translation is CASSLAGGYSYEQYF.

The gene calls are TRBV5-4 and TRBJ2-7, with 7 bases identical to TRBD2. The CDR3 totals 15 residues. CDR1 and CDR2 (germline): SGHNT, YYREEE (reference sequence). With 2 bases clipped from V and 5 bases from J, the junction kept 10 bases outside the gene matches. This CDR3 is CASSLAGPLQDEQYF. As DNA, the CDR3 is TGTGCCAGCAGCTTAGCGGGACCCTTGCAAGACGAGCAGTACTTC.

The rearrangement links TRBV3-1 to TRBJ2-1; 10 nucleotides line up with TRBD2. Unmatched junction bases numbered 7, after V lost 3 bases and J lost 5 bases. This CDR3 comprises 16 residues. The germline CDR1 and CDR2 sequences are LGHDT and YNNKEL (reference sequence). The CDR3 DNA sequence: TGTGCCAGCAGCCAGTCTGCTAGCGGGGGCCACAATGAGCAGTTCTTC. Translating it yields CASSQSASGGHNEQFF.

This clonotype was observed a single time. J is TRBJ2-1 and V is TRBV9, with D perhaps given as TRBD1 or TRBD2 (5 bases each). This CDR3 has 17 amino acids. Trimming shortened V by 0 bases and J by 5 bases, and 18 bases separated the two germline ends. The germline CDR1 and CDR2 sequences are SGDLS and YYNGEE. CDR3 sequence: CASSVVVGTPGNNEQFF. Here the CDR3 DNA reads TGTGCCAGCAGCGTAGTCGTCGGGACCCCTGGCAACAATGAGCAGTTCTTC.

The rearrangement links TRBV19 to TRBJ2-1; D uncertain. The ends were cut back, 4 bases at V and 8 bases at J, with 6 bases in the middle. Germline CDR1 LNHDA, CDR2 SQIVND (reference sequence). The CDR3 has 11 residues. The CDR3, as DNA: TGTGCCAGTAGTACCCATTATGAGCAGTTCTTC. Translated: CASSTHYEQFF.

The CDR3 nucleotides are TGCAGCGTTCCGAGGACAGGGGGCCTCTCCTACAATGAGCAGTTCTTC. Residues: CSVPRTGGLSYNEQFF. The chain combines TRBV29-1 with TRBJ2-1, with 11 bases fitting TRBD1. The CDR3 is 16 amino acids. CDR1 is SQVTM, CDR2 ANQGSEA, per germline. J lost 0 bases, V lost 5 bases, and 6 bases had no gene match.

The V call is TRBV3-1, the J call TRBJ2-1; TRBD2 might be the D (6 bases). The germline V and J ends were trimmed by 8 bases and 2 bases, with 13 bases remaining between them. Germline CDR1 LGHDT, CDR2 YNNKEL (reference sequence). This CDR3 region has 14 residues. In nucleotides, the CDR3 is TGTGCCAGCGGACGGGAGCACCCCTACAATGAGCAGTTCTTC. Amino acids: CASGREHPYNEQFF.

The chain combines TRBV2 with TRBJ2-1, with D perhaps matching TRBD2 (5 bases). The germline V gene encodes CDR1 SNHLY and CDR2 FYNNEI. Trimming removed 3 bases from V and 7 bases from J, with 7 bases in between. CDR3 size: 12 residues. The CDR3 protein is CASSDWENEQFF. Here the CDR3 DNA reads TGTGCCAGCAGTGATTGGGAGAATGAGCAGTTCTTC.

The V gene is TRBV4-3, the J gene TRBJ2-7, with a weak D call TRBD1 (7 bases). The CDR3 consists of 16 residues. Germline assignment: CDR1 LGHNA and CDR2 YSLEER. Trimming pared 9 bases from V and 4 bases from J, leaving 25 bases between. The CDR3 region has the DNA TGCGCCAGATTTTCCGTCCCACGGGGGACAGCGTACGAGCAGTACTTC. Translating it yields CARFSVPRGTAYEQYF.

CDR3 coding DNA: TGTGCTAGTGGTTTGCCTGGGAAGGGCTATGGCTACACCTTC. The encoded protein is CASGLPGKGYGYTF. This chain joins TRBV12-5 and TRBJ1-2; D unresolved. CDR1 and CDR2 from the germline V gene are LGHNT and FRNRAP. The length of the CDR3 is 14 residues. V was cut by 2 bases and J by 4 bases, with 11 bases left in between.

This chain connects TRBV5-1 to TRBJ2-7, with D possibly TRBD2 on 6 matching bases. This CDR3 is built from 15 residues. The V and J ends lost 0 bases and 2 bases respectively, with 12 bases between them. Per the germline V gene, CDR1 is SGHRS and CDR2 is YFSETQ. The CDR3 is CASSLDGGPPYEQYF. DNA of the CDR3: TGCGCCAGCAGCTTGGATGGAGGGCCGCCCTACGAGCAGTACTTC.

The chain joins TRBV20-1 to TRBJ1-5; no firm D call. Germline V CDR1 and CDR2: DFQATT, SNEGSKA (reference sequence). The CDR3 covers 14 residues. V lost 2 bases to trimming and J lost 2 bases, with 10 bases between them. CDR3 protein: CSARKEYGNQPQHF. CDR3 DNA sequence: TGCAGTGCTAGAAAAGAATATGGCAATCAGCCCCAGCATTTT.

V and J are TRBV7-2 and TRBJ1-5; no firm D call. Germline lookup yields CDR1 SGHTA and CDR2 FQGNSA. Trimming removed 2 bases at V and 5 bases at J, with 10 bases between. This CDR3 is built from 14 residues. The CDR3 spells CASSLRGSDQPQHF. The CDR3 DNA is TGTGCCAGCAGCTTAAGAGGGTCCGATCAGCCCCAGCATTTT.

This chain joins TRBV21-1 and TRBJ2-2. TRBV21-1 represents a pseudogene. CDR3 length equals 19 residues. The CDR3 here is CASGVGSLRGLLNTGELFF. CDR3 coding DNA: TGTGCCAGCGGGGTGGGTTCCCTAAGAGGTCTACTAAACACCGGGGAGCTGTTTTTT.